This is a list of T cell receptor beta chains from one sample in a study of early stage breast cancer tumors. The method was immunoSEQ multiplex PCR; TCRdb's version includes in-frame clones alone and lacks a portion of them. The sample holds about 69,000 clones, around 80% seen once. Specimen: blood. The receptors were sampled from a person aged 35-50 years with breast cancer. Each CDR3 is given with its conserved first and last residue. D genes are given only for firm matches. The size of a clone is reported for some rows only, either as once, few or many, or as a class for expanded clones.

v_gene	d_gene	abundance	j_gene	CDR3nt	CDR3aa
TRBV5-1	.	.	TRBJ2-7	TGCGCCAGCAGCCCTCTGAGGGAAGAGGACGAGCAGTACTTC	CASSPLREEDEQYF
TRBV6-5	.	.	TRBJ2-1	TGTGCCAGCAGTCCTCTAAGGGTCTCCTACAATGAGCAGTTCTTC	CASSPLRVSYNEQFF
TRBV6-4	TRBD1	.	TRBJ1-2	TGTGCCAGCAGCCCTCGGACAGGCGTAGGGAATGGCTACACCTTC	CASSPRTGVGNGYTF
TRBV5-1	.	.	TRBJ2-1	TGCGCCAGCAGCCACCTAGCGTTCCCCTACAATGAGCAGTTCTTC	CASSHLAFPYNEQFF
TRBV30	.	.	TRBJ2-7	TGTGCCTGGAGCCCCTCCGGGACAACCCGGTATTACGAGCAGTACTTC	CAWSPSGTTRYYEQYF
TRBV11-2	TRBD2	once	TRBJ2-7	TGTGCCAGCAGCTTTGGGACTAGCGGAGCCTACGAGCAGTACTTC	CASSFGTSGAYEQYF
TRBV18	TRBD1	once	TRBJ1-1	TGTGCCAGCTCACCGGGACAGGGAAGGGCTGAAGCTTTCTTT	CASSPGQGRAEAFF
TRBV19	.	once	TRBJ1-5	TGTGCCAGTACAGGGCGTTGGAATCAGCCCCAGCATTTT	CASTGRWNQPQHF
TRBV5-1	.	.	TRBJ1-1	TGCGCCAGCAGCTTGGTCAGTTACACTGAAGCTTTCTTT	CASSLVSYTEAFF
TRBV5-1	TRBD2	once	TRBJ2-1	TGCGCCAGCAGCTTGGGGGGGACTAGCGGGAGGAATGAGCAGTTCTTC	CASSLGGTSGRNEQFF
TRBV2	.	.	TRBJ1-2	TGTGCCAGCAGTGGGGACGGGGCCGGCTACACCTTC	CASSGDGAGYTF
TRBV10-3	TRBD1	.	TRBJ2-7	TGTGCCATCACCGGGACAGGGGAAGGCGAGCAGTACTTC	CAITGTGEGEQYF
TRBV4-1	TRBD1	once	TRBJ1-2	TGCGCCAGCAGCCTAAGAGTAGTGAGGGACAGGGGACCTCGAGGCTACACCTTC	CASSLRVVRDRGPRGYTF
TRBV7-3	.	.	TRBJ1-1	TGTGCCAGCAGCTTTCGAAGGGGTGATGAAGCTTTCTTT	CASSFRRGDEAFF
TRBV5-1	TRBD1	.	TRBJ1-2	TGCGCCAGCAGCTTGAGCTGGACAGGGGGCGCCGGGGGCTACACCTTC	CASSLSWTGGAGGYTF
TRBV7-3	.	few	TRBJ2-1	TGTGCCAGCAGCTTAACAGGAAGGAATGAGCAGTTCTTC	CASSLTGRNEQFF
TRBV6-1	TRBD1	.	TRBJ1-1	TGTGCCAGCAGTGAATATTGGGACAGGGCTACTGAAGCTTTCTTT	CASSEYWDRATEAFF
TRBV28	TRBD2	.	TRBJ2-7	TGTGCCAGCAGTTCCGGTCGTGCGGGAGGGGTGGCTTGGCAGTACTTC	CASSSGRAGGVAWQYF
TRBV18	.	.	TRBJ2-1	TGTGCCAGCTCACCCCCTGCGGGCTACAATGAGCAGTTCTTC	CASSPPAGYNEQFF
TRBV20-1	TRBD1	.	TRBJ2-7	TGCAGTGCCCAGGGGGACGAGCAGTACTTC	CSAQGDEQYF
TRBV29-1	TRBD1	.	TRBJ2-5	TGCAGCTTCCCCGGGACAGGCAGGTACCAAGAGACCCAGTACTTC	CSFPGTGRYQETQYF
TRBV28	TRBD1	.	TRBJ1-5	TGTGCCAGCAGAAACAGGGGATCAAGCAATCAGCCCCAGCATTTT	CASRNRGSSNQPQHF
TRBV13	.	.	TRBJ1-1	TGTGCCAGCAGCTTAGGACGGCCGAACACTGAAGCTTTCTTT	CASSLGRPNTEAFF
TRBV30	.	.	TRBJ1-2	TGTGCCTGTAAAAAGAATGGGGCTAACTATGGCTACACCTTC	CACKKNGANYGYTF
TRBV10-2	TRBD1	.	TRBJ2-5	TGCGCCAGCAGTGAACGGAAACAGGGGTACCAAGAGACCCAGTACTTC	CASSERKQGYQETQYF
TRBV6-4	.	once	TRBJ2-6	TGTGCCAGCAGTGAAGGGACTGGGGCCAACGTCCTGACTTTC	CASSEGTGANVLTF
TRBV15	.	.	TRBJ1-1	TGTGCCACCAGCAGAAAGGACCGGGGCACTGAAGCTTTCTTT	CATSRKDRGTEAFF
TRBV6-1	.	.	TRBJ2-7	TGTGCCAGCAGCCAACAAAGGATCCCCGGGACGCCTCTTCACTTC	CASSQQRIPGTPLHF
TRBV7-2	TRBD1	.	TRBJ1-1	TGTGCCAGCAGCGTAGACAGGGCGCGGACTGAAGCTTTCTTT	CASSVDRARTEAFF
TRBV27	TRBD2	.	TRBJ2-7	TGTGCCAGCAGTACACTAGCGGGAGGGCCGTACGAGCAGTACTTC	CASSTLAGGPYEQYF
TRBV7-6	.	.	TRBJ1-5	TGTGCCAGCAGCCCCGGGGGCGACCAGCCCCAGCATTTT	CASSPGGDQPQHF
TRBV28	TRBD2	.	TRBJ2-7	TGTGCCAGCAGTTTACGAGTGGGACTAGCGGGAGCACGCTTATCCGAGCAGTACTTC	CASSLRVGLAGARLSEQYF
TRBV28	.	.	TRBJ2-7	TGTGCCAGCAGTTCCGTCGTGGGGGGATTCTACGAGCAGTACTTC	CASSSVVGGFYEQYF
TRBV7-9	TRBD1	.	TRBJ1-2	TGTGCCAGCAGCCCGGGACAGGGGGCGAAGGGCTACACCTTC	CASSPGQGAKGYTF
TRBV9	.	.	TRBJ1-2	TGTGCCAGCAGCGCGGGGACGCCGCGAGGCGGCTACACCTTC	CASSAGTPRGGYTF
TRBV6-5	.	.	TRBJ2-1	TGTGCCAGCAGTTACGGGGGACAACCAGTTCGCAATGAGCAGTTCTTC	CASSYGGQPVRNEQFF
TRBV7-2	TRBD1	.	TRBJ1-4	TGTGCCAGCAGTCCAGGGGGCGCAACTAATGAAAAACTGTTTTTT	CASSPGGATNEKLFF
TRBV28	TRBD2	once	TRBJ2-1	TGTGCCAGCAGTGCCGGGACTAGCCCTCGAAGGTCCTACAATGAGCAGTTCTTC	CASSAGTSPRRSYNEQFF
TRBV30	TRBD1	.	TRBJ2-7	TGTGCCTGGGACAGGGCCCCGTACGAGCAGTACTTC	CAWDRAPYEQYF
TRBV18	TRBD1	.	TRBJ2-7	TGTGCCAGCTCGGTCGGGACAGGGACAGGCGAGCAGTACTTC	CASSVGTGTGEQYF
TRBV9	TRBD2	.	TRBJ2-2	TGTGCCAGCAGCGGACAAGGACTAGCAGTTCCCGGGGAGCTGTTTTTT	CASSGQGLAVPGELFF
TRBV4-2	.	.	TRBJ2-1	TGTGCCAGCAGCCAAGACAGGGCTGAGCAGTTCTTC	CASSQDRAEQFF
TRBV18	.	.	TRBJ1-5	TGTGCCAGCTCAGCTACCGGTACAGTTTTCTCTTGG	CASSATGTVFSW
TRBV10-3	.	.	TRBJ2-3	TGTGCCATCAGTGAGAGGGGGAAGGATACGCAGTATTTT	CAISERGKDTQYF
TRBV19	TRBD2	.	TRBJ2-5	TGTGCCAGTAGGGCTAGCGGGAGCCCCCAAGAGACCCAGTACTTC	CASRASGSPQETQYF
TRBV2	TRBD1	.	TRBJ2-5	TGTGCCAGCAGTGAAACAGGGGCCGGGGAGACCCAGTACTTC	CASSETGAGETQYF
TRBV18	.	.	TRBJ1-2	TGTGCCAGCTCACCACCGTTGTTCAGCGACTATGGCTACACCTTC	CASSPPLFSDYGYTF
TRBV19	TRBD1	.	TRBJ2-6	TGTGCCAGTAGTAGACAGGGGGCAAGCCCTGGGGCCAACGTCCTGACTTTC	CASSRQGASPGANVLTF
TRBV19	.	once	TRBJ2-1	TGTGCCAGTGGGGTGGGGTACAATGAGCAGTTCTTC	CASGVGYNEQFF
TRBV19	.	.	TRBJ2-5	TGTGCCAGTAGTATAAAGGGGGGTTCTGGCCAAGAGACCCAGTACTTC	CASSIKGGSGQETQYF
TRBV5-1	.	.	TRBJ1-1	TGCGCCAGCAGCTACCTACCGGGAGCGACTAACACTGAAGCTTTCTTT	CASSYLPGATNTEAFF
TRBV6-5	.	once	TRBJ1-2	TGTGCCAGCAGTTACTCGACTGGGGGCAGCTATGGCTACACCTTC	CASSYSTGGSYGYTF
TRBV30	TRBD2	few	TRBJ2-7	TGTGCCTGGAGTGAAGTAACTAGCGGGAACGAGCAGTACTTC	CAWSEVTSGNEQYF
TRBV2	.	.	TRBJ2-5	TGTGCCAGCAGGACGGACAAGAAGCAAGAGACCCAGTACTTC	CASRTDKKQETQYF